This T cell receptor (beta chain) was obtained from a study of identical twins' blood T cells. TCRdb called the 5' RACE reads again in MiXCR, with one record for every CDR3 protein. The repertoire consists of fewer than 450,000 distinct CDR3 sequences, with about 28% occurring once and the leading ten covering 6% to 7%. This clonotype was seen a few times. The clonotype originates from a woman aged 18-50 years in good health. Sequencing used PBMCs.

CDR3 sequence (DNA): TGTGCCAGCAGCCAAGTACAGGTAATAGATGGCTACACCTTC. Its translation: CASSQVQVIDGYTF. The rearrangement joins TRBV14 to TRBJ1-2; TRBD1 is a possible D gene (5 bases). Trimming pared 1 base from V and 6 bases from J, leaving 12 bases between. The CDR3 consists of 14 residues. The germline V gene has CDR1 SGHDN and CDR2 FVKESK.